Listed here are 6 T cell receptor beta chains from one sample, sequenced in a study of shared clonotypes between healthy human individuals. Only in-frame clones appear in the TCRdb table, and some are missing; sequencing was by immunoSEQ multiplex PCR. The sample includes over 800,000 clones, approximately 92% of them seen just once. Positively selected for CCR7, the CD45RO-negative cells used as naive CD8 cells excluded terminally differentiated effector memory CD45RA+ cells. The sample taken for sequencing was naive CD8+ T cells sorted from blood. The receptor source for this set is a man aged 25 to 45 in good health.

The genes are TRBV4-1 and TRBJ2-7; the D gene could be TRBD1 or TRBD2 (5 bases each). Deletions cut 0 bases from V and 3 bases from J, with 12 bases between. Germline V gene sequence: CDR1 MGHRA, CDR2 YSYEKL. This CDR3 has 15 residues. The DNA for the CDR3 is TGCGCCAGCAGCCAAGAGGGACCAAGGGTCTACGAGCAGTACTTC. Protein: CASSQEGPRVYEQYF.

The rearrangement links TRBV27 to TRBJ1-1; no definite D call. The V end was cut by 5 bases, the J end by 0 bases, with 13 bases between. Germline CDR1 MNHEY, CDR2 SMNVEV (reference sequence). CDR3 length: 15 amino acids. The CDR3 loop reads CASSPITYMNTEAFF. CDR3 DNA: TGTGCCAGCAGTCCGATAACCTACATGAACACTGAAGCTTTCTTT.

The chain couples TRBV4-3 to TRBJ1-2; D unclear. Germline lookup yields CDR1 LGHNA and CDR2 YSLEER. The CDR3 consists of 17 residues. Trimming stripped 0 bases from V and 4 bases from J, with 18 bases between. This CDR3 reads CASSQERATYTSYGYTF. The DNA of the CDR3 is TGCGCCAGCAGCCAAGAGAGGGCCACCTATACCTCCTATGGCTACACCTTC.

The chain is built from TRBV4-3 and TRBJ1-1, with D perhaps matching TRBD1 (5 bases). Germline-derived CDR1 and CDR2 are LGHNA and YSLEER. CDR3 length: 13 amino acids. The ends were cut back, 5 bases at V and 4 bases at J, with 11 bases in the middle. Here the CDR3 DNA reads TGCGCCAGCAGCAGGGGAACCTTCACTGAAGCTTTCTTT. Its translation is CASSRGTFTEAFF.

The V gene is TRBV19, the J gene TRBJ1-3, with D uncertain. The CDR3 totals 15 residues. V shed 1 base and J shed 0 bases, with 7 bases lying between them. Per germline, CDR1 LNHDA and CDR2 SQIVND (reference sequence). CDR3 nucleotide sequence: TGTGCCAGTAGTATAGTCGCGTACTCTGGAAACACCATATATTTT. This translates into CASSIVAYSGNTIYF.

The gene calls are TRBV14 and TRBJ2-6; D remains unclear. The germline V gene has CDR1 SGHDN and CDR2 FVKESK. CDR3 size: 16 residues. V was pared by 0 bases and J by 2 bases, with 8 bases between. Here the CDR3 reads CASSQDPAAGANVLTF. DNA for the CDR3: TGTGCCAGCAGCCAAGATCCGGCTGCTGGGGCCAACGTCCTGACTTTC.